This T cell receptor beta chain was sequenced in a study of OX40 agonist ivuxolimab in advanced cancers. Libraries were prepared by immunoSEQ multiplex PCR; TCRdb keeps only in-frame clonotypes and omits some of them. This sample carries about 48,000 clones, 70% to 90% of them seen once, and the ten largest clones take about 9.8%. Trimming left V 5 bases short and J 12 bases short, with 11 bases between. In germline, CDR1 is MDHEN, CDR2 SYDVKM. This CDR3 comprises 11 residues. The TCR comes from an adult with an advanced solid tumor such as melanoma, head and neck, liver or kidney cancer. The source was CD4+ or CD8+ T cells sorted from blood, collected in a trial of the OX40 agonist ivuxolimab. This chain joins TRBV28 and TRBJ2-1, with D uncertain. The CDR3 loop is CASSSLRTQFF. The CDR3 coding sequence is TGTGCCAGCAGTAGCCTCCGGACGCAGTTCTTC.